Reported below is one T cell receptor beta chain. The data originate from a study of blood T cell repertoires in COVID-19. Study summary: Acute-phase and convalescent COVID-19 samples originated in the United States, Italy and Spain.

Germline assignment: CDR1 SGHRS and CDR2 YFSETQ. Trimming took 3 bases from V and 10 from J; bases not matched to a gene: 6. The CDR3 runs 15 residues. Clinical histories supplied by participants themselves formed the basis of cohort assignment. Original data processing: The assay estimated nucleated cells by amplifying reference gene primers. The assay was immunoSEQ multiplex PCR, and TCRdb's table has in-frame clones only and misses some. D and trimming come from the DNA, and the V and J calls and clone size come from that table. The sample comprises roughly 300,000 clones, around 84% of which are singletons, and 2.5% to 3% rests with the top ten.

The receptor comes from a woman between 50 and 59 years old who had recovered from COVID-19. V and J are TRBV5-1 and TRBJ1-6, with 11 bases that match TRBD1. Material for sequencing was PBMCs or T cells enriched from blood (not recorded which). CDR3 amino acids: CASSSGQGEASPLHF. In DNA form, the CDR3 reads TGCGCCAGCAGCTCGGGACAGGGGGAGGCATCACCCCTCCACTTT.